The 3 T cell receptor beta chains reported below all come from one sample, sequenced in a study of Graves' ophthalmopathy and Graves' hyperthyroidism. Beta-chain TCR CDR3 regions were amplified from RNA transcripts. First-round RT-PCR used HTBI primers; second-round multiplex PCR followed. MiXCR, applied by TCRdb to the multiplex PCR reads, yields one record per CDR3 protein. The sample shows 900,000 to 1,200,000 distinct CDR3 sequences, roughly two fifths of them seen only once. The sequenced sample consisted of peripheral blood or thyroid tissue (not recorded which). These TCRs come from an adult man with Graves' hyperthyroidism.

This clonotype was counted at least ten times. V and J are TRBV2 and TRBJ2-7, with 8 bases fitting TRBD1. V shed 10 bases, J shed 6 bases, and the junction held 5 bases outside the gene matches. The CDR3 is made up of 11 amino acids. Germline CDR1 is SNHLY and CDR2 is FYNNEI. The chain's CDR3 is CATSTGAEQYF. As DNA, the CDR3 is TGTGCCACTTCGACAGGGGCCGAGCAGTACTTC. The full variable domain, its missing parts supplied by reference TRBV2 and TRBJ2-7, is EPEVTQTPSHQVTQMGQEVILRCVPISNHLYFYWYRQILGQKVEFLVSFYNNEISEKSEIFDDQFSVERPDGSNFTLKIRSTKLEDSAMYFCATSTGAEQYFGPGTRLTVT.

This clonotype was seen at least ten times. The V and J genes are TRBV5-5 and TRBJ2-7, with 9 bases that match TRBD1. With V trimmed by 5 bases and J by 6 bases, 3 bases remained unmatched. The germline V gene encodes CDR1 SGHKS and CDR2 YYEKEE (reference sequence). This CDR3 contains 12 residues. CDR3 in amino acids: CASRDRGSEQYF. In DNA, the CDR3 is TGTGCCAGCAGGGACAGGGGTAGCGAGCAGTACTTC.

This clonotype was picked up a small number of times. At one end, the junction sequence differs from germline, possibly due to a read error. The rearrangement links TRBV10-2 to TRBJ2-7; 9 bases fit TRBD2. Germline assignment: CDR1 WSHSY and CDR2 SAAADI. This CDR3 contains 14 residues. The CDR3, as DNA: TGTGCCAGCAGTAACTTAGCGGGGGTCTACGAGCAGTACTTC. Amino acids: CASSNLAGVYEQYF.